The next 16 T cell receptor beta chains were all read from a single sample in a study of T cells after yellow fever vaccination. Using its own MiXCR run on the 5' RACE reads, TCRdb lists one record per CDR3 protein. The sample lists over 250,000 distinct CDR3 sequences, about 4% occurring once. This sample comprised PBMCs, obtained 5 days after the yellow fever booster vaccination. Receptors were obtained from a man aged 18-30 years who received the YFV17D yellow fever vaccine.

This clonotype showed up just a few times. The chain links TRBV12-3 or TRBV12-4 to TRBJ1-1; possibly TRBD1 for D (6 bases). Trimming took off 7 bases at V and 4 bases at J, with 13 bases between the two ends. The CDR3 sequence is 13 residues long. The CDR3 region is CASNTGLGTEAFF. As DNA, the CDR3 is TGTGCCAGCAACACAGGGCTGGGCACTGAAGCTTTCTTT.

This clonotype has a count of ten or more. This chain uses TRBV7-9 with TRBJ2-7; unclear D gene. This CDR3 has 12 residues. V was cut by 3 bases and J by 2 bases, with 5 bases left in between. CDR1 is SEHNR and CDR2 is FQNEAQ in the germline V gene (reference sequence). The CDR3 DNA reads as TGTGCCAGCAGCTTCGAGCCCTACGAGCAGTACTTC. Its protein product is CASSFEPYEQYF.

The J gene is TRBJ2-2, the V gene TRBV7-2; the D gene is possibly TRBD2 (6 bases). CDR3 length: 16 amino acids. With 5 bases removed from V and 1 base from J, the gap between germline ends came to 14 bases. The germline V gene encodes CDR1 SGHTA and CDR2 FQGNSA. This CDR3 is CASSPPPGGNTGELFF. Written as DNA, the CDR3 is TGTGCCAGCAGCCCCCCCCCCGGGGGGAACACCGGGGAGCTGTTTTTT.

This clonotype was counted only a few times. This chain uses TRBV2 with TRBJ2-3; D is perhaps TRBD2 (6 bases). Germline V gene data show CDR1 as SNHLY and CDR2 as FYNNEI. Trimming left V 4 bases short and J 4 bases short, with 9 bases between. CDR3 length equals 13 residues. CDR3 residues: CASSVAVPDTQYF. CDR3 coding DNA: TGTGCCAGCAGTGTAGCGGTGCCAGATACGCAGTATTTT.

The gene calls are TRBV5-1 and TRBJ2-7; D possibly uses TRBD1 or TRBD2 (6 bases each). This CDR3 spans 14 amino acids. The V gene lost 4 bases and the J gene lost 2 bases, with 13 bases spanning the gap. Germline CDR1 and CDR2: SGHRS and YFSETQ. The CDR3 loop is CASSTTGRPYEQYF. The CDR3 nucleotides are TGCGCCAGCAGCACTACAGGGAGGCCCTACGAGCAGTACTTC.

This clonotype showed up many times. V and J are TRBV12-3 or TRBV12-4 and TRBJ1-4; tentatively, D is TRBD1 (5 bases). Trimming shortened V by 6 bases and J by 5 bases, and 13 bases separated the two germline ends. This CDR3 is 14 amino acids long. CDR3 nucleotides: TGTGCCAGCAGCCGTGACAGTCGAAATGAAAAACTGTTTTTT. This sequence encodes CASSRDSRNEKLFF.

The CDR3 spells CSARGTSGRQETQYF. The CDR3 nucleotides read TGCAGTGCTAGGGGGACTAGCGGGAGGCAAGAGACCCAGTACTTC. The genes are TRBV20-1 and TRBJ2-5, with TRBD2 identical over 15 bases. CDR3 length: 15 amino acids. The germline CDR1 and CDR2 sequences are DFQATT and SNEGSKA (reference sequence). Germline trimming cut 3 bases from V and 2 bases from J; bases unmatched to any gene: 1.

The chain carries TRBV5-1 and TRBJ2-3; D remains ambiguous. The length of the CDR3 is 13 residues. The germline V gene has CDR1 SGHRS and CDR2 YFSETQ. Between the trimmed V and J ends, which lost 0 bases and 4 bases, there was a span of 6 bases. CDR3 protein: CASSLDSPDTQYF. The CDR3, as DNA: TGCGCCAGCAGCTTGGATAGCCCAGATACGCAGTATTTT.

This clonotype has just a few counts. The gene calls are TRBV15 and TRBJ2-5; 7 bases are shared with TRBD2. V dropped 0 bases and J dropped 8; count of bases not matched to a gene: 12. The CDR3 contains 16 residues. Per the germline V gene, CDR1 is LNHNV and CDR2 is YYDKDF (reference sequence). Here the CDR3 reads CATSRDLQGPGGTQYF. In nucleotides, the CDR3 is TGTGCCACCAGCAGAGATCTCCAGGGACCGGGAGGAACCCAGTACTTC.

This clonotype was recorded a few times. The CDR3 nucleotides are TGTGCCAGCAGTTACTCGGGTTTGATCGGGCAGTACGTC. Translating gives CASSYSGLIGQYV. The chain has TRBV6-6 and TRBJ2-7; D gene uncertain. Looked up from germline, CDR1 is MNHNY and CDR2 is SVGAGI (reference sequence). The V gene lost 0 bases and the J gene lost 9 bases, with 12 bases spanning the gap. CDR3 length: 13 residues.

Note on this clonotype: A read error may produce the germline difference seen at one junction end. The chain recombines TRBV10-3 with TRBJ1-3; a weak D match, TRBD1 (5 bases). CDR1 ENHRY and CDR2 SYGVKD come from the germline V gene. The CDR3 is 16 amino acids. The CDR3: CAISQRRAVSGNTTYF. The CDR3 DNA is TGTGCCATCAGCCAACGCAGGGCGGTATCTGGAAACACCACATATTTT.

This clonotype was seen only a few times. The genes are TRBV7-3 and TRBJ2-2; TRBD2 matches 12 bases. The ends lost 5 bases at V and 6 bases at J; junction bases unmatched: 13. The germline gives CDR1 SGHTA, CDR2 FQGTGA. The CDR3 runs to 18 residues. CDR3 residues: CASSPIPTSGGPAGELFF. The CDR3 DNA is TGTGCCAGCAGCCCTATCCCGACTAGCGGGGGCCCCGCCGGGGAGCTGTTTTTT.

In this sample, this clonotype turned up many times. The chain uses TRBV7-7 and TRBJ2-7; D is undetermined. This CDR3 contains 13 residues. V was cut by 4 bases and J by 7 bases, with 14 bases left in between. The germline CDR1 and CDR2 sequences are SSHAT and FNYEAQ (reference sequence). CDR3 sequence reads: CASSYRWEGEQYF. The CDR3 nucleotides are TGTGCCAGCAGCTACCGTTGGGAAGGAGAGCAGTACTTC. Variable domain in full (rest from reference TRBV7-7 and TRBJ2-7): GAGVSQSPRYKVTKRGQDVTLRCDPISSHATLYWYQQALGQGPEFLTYFNYEAQPDKSGLPSDRFSAERPEGSISTLTIQRTEQRDSAMYRCASSYRWEGEQYFGPGTRLTVT.

The chain is built from TRBV6-6 and TRBJ1-5; D is unclear. V was cut by 8 bases and J by 7 bases, with 15 bases left in between. The germline V gene encodes CDR1 MNHNY and CDR2 SVGAGI (reference sequence). There are 13 residues in the CDR3. CDR3 coding DNA: TGTGCCAGCGTTGGAAGCCAACCGCAGCCCCAGCATTTT. Protein sequence: CASVGSQPQPQHF.

This clonotype has at least ten counts. This sequence joins TRBV23-1 and TRBJ2-5, with 7 bases that match TRBD1. TRBV23-1 counts as an open reading frame of uncertain function. The CDR3 is made up of 15 amino acids. The ends lost 6 bases at V and 2 bases at J; junction bases unmatched: 9. The CDR3 sequence: CASRSGTEHQETQYF. CDR3 coding DNA: TGCGCCAGCAGATCCGGGACAGAACATCAAGAGACCCAGTACTTC.

In this sample, this clonotype turned up a few times. The DNA of the CDR3 is TGTGCCAGCAGTGACGGGACTAGCGGGGCAGATACGCAGTATTTT. It translates to CASSDGTSGADTQYF. V usage is TRBV6-4 and J usage is TRBJ2-3; TRBD2 matches at 13 bases. The germline CDR1 and CDR2 sequences are MRHNA and SNTAGT. The CDR3 consists of 15 residues. V trimming: 2 bases; J trimming: 4 bases; junction bases outside the gene matches: 0.